These T cell receptor beta chains were read from a single sample in a study of OX40 agonist ivuxolimab in advanced cancers. This table comes from immunoSEQ multiplex PCR, and its TCRdb copy is limited to in-frame clones, with some not included. The data show about 76,000 clones, about 87% seen once. The sample was CD4+ or CD8+ T cells sorted from blood, taken in a trial of the OX40 agonist ivuxolimab. The receptors originated from an adult with an advanced solid tumor such as melanoma, head and neck, liver or kidney cancer. CDR3s include the opening cysteine and the closing phenylalanine or tryptophan. The order of the fields is CDR3 length, J gene, D gene, clone size, V gene, CDR3 protein, CDR3 DNA. A D gene is named only where the DNA matches it firmly. Some rows have no size entry. The others give once, few or many, or a class for an expanded clone.

14 | TRBJ2-7 | TRBD2 | NA | TRBV9 | CASSVETSGVEQYF | TGTGCCAGCAGCGTGGAGACTAGCGGGGTCGAGCAGTACTTC
15 | TRBJ2-2 | NA | NA | TRBV16 | CASSQSSTNTGELFF | TGTGCCAGCAGCCAATCGAGTACGAACACCGGGGAGCTGTTTTTT
12 | TRBJ1-2 | NA | NA | TRBV6-6 | CASSYPNYGYTF | TGTGCCAGCAGTTACCCAAACTATGGCTACACCTTC
14 | TRBJ2-7 | TRBD1 | NA | TRBV18 | CASSPGTGSYEQYF | TGTGCCAGCTCCCCCGGGACAGGGTCCTACGAGCAGTACTTC
13 | TRBJ1-3 | NA | NA | TRBV12-5 | CASGRGRGNTIYF | TGTGCTAGTGGAAGGGGGAGAGGAAACACCATATATTTT
15 | TRBJ2-6 | NA | NA | TRBV7-9 | CASSNWLSGANVLTF | TGTGCCAGCAGCAACTGGTTATCTGGGGCCAACGTCCTGACTTTC
15 | TRBJ2-1 | NA | NA | TRBV6-4 | CASSKGGEPYNEQFF | TGTGCCAGCTCGAAAGGGGGAGAGCCTTACAATGAGCAGTTCTTC
13 | TRBJ1-1 | NA | once | TRBV19 | CASSRQLNTEAFF | TGTGCCAGTAGTAGGCAGCTGAACACTGAAGCTTTCTTT
15 | TRBJ1-6 | NA | NA | TRBV6-5 | CASSSQGPRNSPLHF | TGTGCCAGCAGTTCCCAGGGGCCACGAAATTCACCCCTCCACTTT
14 | TRBJ1-4 | NA | NA | TRBV5-1 | CASSSQGTNEKLFF | TGCGCCAGCAGCTCTCAGGGAACTAATGAAAAACTGTTTTTT
15 | TRBJ2-5 | NA | NA | TRBV11-3 | CASRNGPLMEETQYF | TGTGCCAGCAGGAACGGACCGCTGATGGAAGAGACCCAGTACTTC
14 | TRBJ2-3 | TRBD1 | once | TRBV10-3 | CAIKWGQGEYTQYF | TGTGCCATCAAGTGGGGACAGGGGGAATATACGCAGTATTTT
17 | TRBJ2-3 | NA | NA | TRBV12-1 | CASSSPGSPNSSDTQYF | TGTGCCAGCAGCTCCCCCGGGAGTCCAAATTCTTCTGATACGCAGTATTTT
16 | TRBJ2-5 | NA | NA | TRBV21-1 | CASSSLPRGLRETQYF | TGTGCCAGCAGCTCCTTACCCAGGGGTTTGAGAGAGACCCAGTACTTC
17 | TRBJ2-3 | TRBD2 | NA | TRBV11-2 | CASSLGTSGGRTDTQYF | TGTGCCAGCAGCTTAGGGACTAGCGGGGGCCGCACAGATACGCAGTATTTT
14 | TRBJ1-4 | TRBD1 | NA | TRBV2 | CASGRIGTGEKLFF | TGTGCCAGCGGCCGAATCGGGACAGGGGAAAAACTGTTTTTT
15 | TRBJ1-1 | NA | NA | TRBV28 | CASSLWELPGAEAFF | TGTGCCAGCAGTTTATGGGAGCTCCCAGGGGCTGAAGCTTTCTTT
15 | TRBJ1-1 | NA | NA | TRBV5-4 | CASSLVAGPGTEAFF | TGTGCCAGCAGCTTGGTAGCTGGCCCTGGAACTGAAGCTTTCTTT
14 | TRBJ2-7 | TRBD1 | NA | TRBV7-2 | CASSSGQGYSEQYF | TGTGCCAGCAGCTCGGGACAGGGGTATAGCGAGCAGTACTTC
17 | TRBJ1-1 | NA | NA | TRBV21-1 | CASSAFAQDRRNTEAFF | TGTGCCAGCAGCGCATTCGCCCAGGACAGGCGGAACACTGAAGCTTTCTTT
17 | TRBJ1-1 | NA | NA | TRBV9 | CASSVGYREGVGTEAFF | TGTGCCAGCAGCGTAGGGTACAGGGAGGGAGTCGGCACTGAAGCTTTCTTT
14 | TRBJ1-1 | NA | NA | TRBV30 | CAWSEGAMNTEAFF | TGTGCCTGGAGTGAGGGTGCGATGAACACTGAAGCTTTCTTT